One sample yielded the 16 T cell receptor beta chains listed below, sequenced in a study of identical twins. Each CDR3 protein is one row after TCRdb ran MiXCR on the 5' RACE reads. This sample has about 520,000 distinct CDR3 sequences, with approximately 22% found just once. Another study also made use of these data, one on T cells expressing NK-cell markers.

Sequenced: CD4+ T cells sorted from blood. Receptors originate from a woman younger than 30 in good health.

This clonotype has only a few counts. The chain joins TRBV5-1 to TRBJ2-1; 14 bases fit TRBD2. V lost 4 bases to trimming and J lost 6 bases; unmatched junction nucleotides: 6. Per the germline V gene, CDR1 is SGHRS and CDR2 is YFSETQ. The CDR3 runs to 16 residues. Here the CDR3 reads CASSLETSGGANEQFF. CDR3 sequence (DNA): TGCGCCAGCAGCCTAGAGACTAGCGGGGGGGCCAATGAGCAGTTCTTC.

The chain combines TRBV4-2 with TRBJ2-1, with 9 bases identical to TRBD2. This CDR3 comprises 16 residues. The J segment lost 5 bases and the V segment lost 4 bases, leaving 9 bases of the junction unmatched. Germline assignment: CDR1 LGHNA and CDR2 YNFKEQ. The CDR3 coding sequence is TGTGCCAGCAGCCGGAAGATGGCGGGGGGGAACAATGAGCAGTTCTTC. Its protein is CASSRKMAGGNNEQFF.

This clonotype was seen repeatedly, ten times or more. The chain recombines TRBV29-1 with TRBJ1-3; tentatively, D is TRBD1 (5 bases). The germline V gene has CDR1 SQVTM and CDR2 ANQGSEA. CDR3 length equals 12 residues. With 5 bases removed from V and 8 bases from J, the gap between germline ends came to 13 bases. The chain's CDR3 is CSVSLGVHTIYF. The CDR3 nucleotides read TGCAGCGTTTCCTTAGGGGTCCACACCATATATTTT.

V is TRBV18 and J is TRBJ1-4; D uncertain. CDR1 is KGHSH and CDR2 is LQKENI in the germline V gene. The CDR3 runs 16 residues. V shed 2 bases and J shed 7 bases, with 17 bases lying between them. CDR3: CASSPEVPLGGEKLFF. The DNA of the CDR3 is TGTGCCAGCTCACCAGAAGTCCCCCTGGGCGGTGAAAAACTGTTTTTT.

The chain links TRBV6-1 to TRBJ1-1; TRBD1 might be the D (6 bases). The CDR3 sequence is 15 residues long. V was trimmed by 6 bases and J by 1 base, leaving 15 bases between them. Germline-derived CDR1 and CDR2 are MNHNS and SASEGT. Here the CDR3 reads CASSKTGMRNTEAFF. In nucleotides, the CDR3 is TGTGCCAGCAGCAAAACAGGGATGAGGAACACTGAAGCTTTCTTT.

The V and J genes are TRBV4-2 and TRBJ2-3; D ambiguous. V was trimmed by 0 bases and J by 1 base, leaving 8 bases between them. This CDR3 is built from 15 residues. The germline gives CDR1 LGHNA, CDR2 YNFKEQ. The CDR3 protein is CASSQDSRGTDTQYF. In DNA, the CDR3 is TGTGCCAGCAGCCAAGATTCGCGCGGCACAGATACGCAGTATTTT.

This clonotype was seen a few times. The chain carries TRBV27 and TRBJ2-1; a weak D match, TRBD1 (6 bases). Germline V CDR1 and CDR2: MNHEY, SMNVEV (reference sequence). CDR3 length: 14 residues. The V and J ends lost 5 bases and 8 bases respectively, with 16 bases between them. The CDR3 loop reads CASSTQGLRDEQFF. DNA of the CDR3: TGTGCCAGCAGTACACAGGGTCTGAGGGATGAGCAGTTCTTC.

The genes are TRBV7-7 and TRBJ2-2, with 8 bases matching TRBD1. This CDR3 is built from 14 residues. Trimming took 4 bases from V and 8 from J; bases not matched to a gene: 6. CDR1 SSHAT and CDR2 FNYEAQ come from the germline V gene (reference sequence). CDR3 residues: CASSSPGTGGELFF. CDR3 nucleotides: TGTGCCAGCAGCTCCCCCGGGACAGGAGGGGAGCTGTTTTTT.

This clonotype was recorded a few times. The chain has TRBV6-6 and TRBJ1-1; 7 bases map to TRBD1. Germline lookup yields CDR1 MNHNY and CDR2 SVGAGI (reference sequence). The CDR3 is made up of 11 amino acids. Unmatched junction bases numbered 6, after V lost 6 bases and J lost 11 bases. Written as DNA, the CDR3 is TGTGCCAGCAGGACGACAGGGAGGGCTTTCTTT. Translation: CASRTTGRAFF.

The CDR3: CASSPRGGGNYNEQFF. CDR3 nucleotides: TGTGCCAGCAGTCCCAGAGGCGGAGGCAACTACAATGAGCAGTTCTTC. This sequence joins TRBV7-6 and TRBJ2-1, with D maybe TRBD2 (5 bases). The V and J ends lost 6 bases and 3 bases respectively, with 18 bases between them. The germline V gene encodes CDR1 SGHVS and CDR2 FNYEAQ. This CDR3 region has 16 residues. Filled out from reference TRBV7-6 and TRBJ2-1, the complete variable domain reads GAGVSQSPRYKVTKRGQDVALRCDPISGHVSLYWYRQALGQGPEFLTYFNYEAQQDKSGLPNDRFSAERPEGSISTLTIQRTEQRDSAMYRCASSPRGGGNYNEQFFGPGTRLTVL.

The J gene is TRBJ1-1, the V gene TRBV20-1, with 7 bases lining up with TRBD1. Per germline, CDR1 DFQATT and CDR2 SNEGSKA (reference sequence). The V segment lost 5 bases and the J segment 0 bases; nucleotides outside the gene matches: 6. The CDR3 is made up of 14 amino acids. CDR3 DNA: TGCAGTGCTTTGGACAGGCGGGTGAACACTGAAGCTTTCTTT. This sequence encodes CSALDRRVNTEAFF.

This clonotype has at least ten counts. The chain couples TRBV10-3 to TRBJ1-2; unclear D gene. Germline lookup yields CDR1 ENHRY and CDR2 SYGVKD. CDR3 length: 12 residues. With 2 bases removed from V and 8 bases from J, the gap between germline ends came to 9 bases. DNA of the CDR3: TGTGCCATCAGTGAGAGGGTAGGAGGCTACACCTTC. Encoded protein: CAISERVGGYTF.

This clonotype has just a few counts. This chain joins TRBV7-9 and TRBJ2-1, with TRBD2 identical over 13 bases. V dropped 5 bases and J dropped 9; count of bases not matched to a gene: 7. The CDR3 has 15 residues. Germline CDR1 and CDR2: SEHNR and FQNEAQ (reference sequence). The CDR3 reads CASSRLAGGKGEQFF. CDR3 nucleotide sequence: TGTGCCAGCAGCCGACTAGCGGGGGGCAAGGGTGAGCAGTTCTTC.

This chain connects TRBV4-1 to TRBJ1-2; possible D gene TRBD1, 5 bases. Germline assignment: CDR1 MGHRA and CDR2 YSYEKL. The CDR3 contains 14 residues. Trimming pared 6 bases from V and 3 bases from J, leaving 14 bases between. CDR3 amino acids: CASRRPGGDYGYTF. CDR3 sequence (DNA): TGCGCCAGCAGGCGCCCCGGGGGAGACTATGGCTACACCTTC.

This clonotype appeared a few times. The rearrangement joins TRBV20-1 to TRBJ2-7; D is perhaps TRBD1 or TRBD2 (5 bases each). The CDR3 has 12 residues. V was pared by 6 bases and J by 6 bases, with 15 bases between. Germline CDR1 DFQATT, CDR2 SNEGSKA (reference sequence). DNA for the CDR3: TGCAGTGCACCCGGGACGGCCTCCGAGCAGTACTTC. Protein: CSAPGTASEQYF.

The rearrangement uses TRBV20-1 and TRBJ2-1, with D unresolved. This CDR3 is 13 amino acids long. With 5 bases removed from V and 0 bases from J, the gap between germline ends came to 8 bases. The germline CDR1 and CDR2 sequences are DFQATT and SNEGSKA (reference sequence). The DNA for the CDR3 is TGCAGTGCTCACCTCAGCTCCTACAATGAGCAGTTCTTC. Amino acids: CSAHLSSYNEQFF.